The text below deals with one TCR beta chain. Its recognized antigen is unknown. No per-base quality is available; no much larger clone lies one base away. Trimming removed 4 bases from V and 8 bases from J, leaving 20 bases between the germline ends. CDR1 LNHDA and CDR2 SQIVND were looked up in the germline V gene (reference sequence). Its CDR3 holds 15 amino acids, cysteine through phenylalanine. Here the CDR3 DNA is all that survives: 45 bases in frame from base 1. Each collaborating institution followed its own protocols to collect whole blood in K2EDTA tubes. For TCRbeta analysis, collaborators shipped samples in one of three forms: frozen whole blood, isolated PBMCs, or DNA extracted from either of those sample types. The sample belongs to a study of blood T cell repertoires in COVID-19 (dated by TCRdb to about 2020). Regarding the complete study: Collaborator samples came from the United States, Italy and Spain and covered acute and convalescent phases of COVID-19. The dataset comprised deeply sampled blood TCRbeta repertoires from subjects exposed to, actively infected with, or recovered from COVID-19. The prospective study material was composed of cDNA or gDNA derived from T cells, B-cell-depleted T cells, or PBMCs. A de-identified subject ID, COVID-19 status, age in years and sex were almost always included in the sample metadata. Samples came from the ongoing ImmuneRACE study (first 160 participants) plus 1,254 subjects from 6 global collaborators. Where HLA class I and class II types were available, the types were taken from metadata supplied by the sample provider, not from assay-based typing. A freely available public database, intended as a resource for researchers studying the immune response to SARS-CoV-2, is where the repertoires were released.

On the study overall, not on this receptor specifically: Clinical and demographic metadata were provided uncurated, with the amount varying by source and participant.

The immunoSEQ Assay, a bias-controlled multiplex PCR, was used to amplify TCRbeta CDR3 regions from genomic DNA. As for the original processing: The number of nucleated cells in each sample was estimated by amplification of reference gene primers within the assay. To quantify the absolute abundance of each unique TCRbeta CDR3 rearrangement, sequence reads were collapsed and filtered. For each sample, productive Simpson clonality was calculated by taking the square root of Simpson's diversity index across productive rearrangements. TCRdb holds this immuneACCESS table with in-frame rearrangements only. Some clones are missing; in checked studies, unresolved V genes explain under half, and the rest has no known cause. V and J calls plus clone size are reproduced from that table; the DNA served to infer D and trimming. The sample contains 100,000 to 120,000 clones, nearly 90% of them found a single time. Jointly, the top ten make up about 5% of the sample.

The chain couples TRBV19 to TRBJ1-2; TRBD1 is a weak D gene call, 6 bases matching. The sample comprised peripheral blood. The TCR originated in a human donor in a cohort sampled during active COVID-19. Here the CDR3 is given as CASSTTRQVTGGYTF. The bases read TGTGCCAGTAGTACCACCCGACAGGTCACGGGGGGCTACACCTTC.